This T cell receptor (beta chain) was recovered during a study of Graves' ophthalmopathy and Graves' hyperthyroidism. Germline trimming cut 3 bases from V and 6 bases from J; bases unmatched to any gene: 6. The CDR3 loop spans 15 amino acids. Many counts were recorded for this clonotype. Amplified material comprised TCR beta CDR3 regions derived from RNA transcripts. Following a first-round RT-PCR that used HTBI primers, a second-round multiplex PCR was carried out. TCRdb reprocessed the multiplex PCR reads via MiXCR and lists one record per CDR3 protein. The table shows under 400,000 distinct CDR3 sequences, with 15% to 20% occurring only once.

This clonotype originated in an adult man with Graves' ophthalmopathy. Sequenced: peripheral blood. J is TRBJ1-5 and V is TRBV12-3 or TRBV12-4; TRBD1 agrees at 9 bases. CDR3 in amino acids: CASSFVRDRAQPQHF. The CDR3 DNA follows: TGTGCCAGCAGTTTCGTTCGGGACAGGGCTCAGCCCCAGCATTTT.